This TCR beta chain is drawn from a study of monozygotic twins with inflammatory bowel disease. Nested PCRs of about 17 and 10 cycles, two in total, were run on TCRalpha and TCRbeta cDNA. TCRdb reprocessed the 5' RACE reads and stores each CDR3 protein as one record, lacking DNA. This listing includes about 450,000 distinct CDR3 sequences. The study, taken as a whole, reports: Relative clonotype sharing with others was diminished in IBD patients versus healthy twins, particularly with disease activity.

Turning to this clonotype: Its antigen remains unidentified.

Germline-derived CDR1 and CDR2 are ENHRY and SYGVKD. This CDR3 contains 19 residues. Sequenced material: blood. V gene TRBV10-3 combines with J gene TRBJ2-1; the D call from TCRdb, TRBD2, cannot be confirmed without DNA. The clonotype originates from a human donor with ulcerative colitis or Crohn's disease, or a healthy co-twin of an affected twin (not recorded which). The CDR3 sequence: CAISGTEREGPIVDNEQFF.